This is a list of T cell receptor beta chains from one sample in a study of T cells in Graves' hyperthyroidism and ophthalmopathy. TCRdb re-analysed the multiplex PCR reads in MiXCR, keeping a single row per CDR3 protein. The sample contains fewer than 500,000 distinct CDR3 sequences, 13% to 15% of which appear only once. The specimen was blood. Receptor source: a woman aged 25 to 39 with Graves' ophthalmopathy. CDR3s include the opening cysteine and the closing phenylalanine or tryptophan. Each record gives: D gene, V gene, clone size, J gene, CDR3 DNA, CDR3 protein. The D gene is left open where the match is weak. A row's size may be missing; if present it is once, few, many or a size class.

D: TRBD2; V: TRBV7-9; size: -; J: TRBJ2-3; DNA: TGTGCCAGCAGCTACCTAGCGGGGGGGGCAACAGATACGCAGTATTTT; CDR3: CASSYLAGGATDTQYF
D: TRBD1; V: TRBV20-1; size: many; J: TRBJ1-2; DNA: TGCAGTGCTAACGGACAGGCCCGGAACTATGGCTACACCTTC; CDR3: CSANGQARNYGYTF
D: -; V: TRBV5-6; size: many; J: TRBJ1-5; DNA: TGTGCCAGCAGCTTGAGTTATCAGCCCCAGCATTTT; CDR3: CASSLSYQPQHF
D: TRBD2; V: TRBV20-1; size: many; J: TRBJ2-5; DNA: TGCAGTGCTAGAGAGGGTAGCGGGGTAGGAGAGACCCAGTACTTC; CDR3: CSAREGSGVGETQYF
D: -; V: TRBV11-2; size: many; J: TRBJ2-3; DNA: TGTGCCAGCAGCTTAGTAGGTAGCACAGATACGCAGTATTTT; CDR3: CASSLVGSTDTQYF
D: -; V: TRBV7-9; size: few; J: TRBJ1-1; DNA: TGTGCCAGCAGCTGGGTGAGGGTGGACACTGAAGCTTTCTTT; CDR3: CASSWVRVDTEAFF
D: -; V: TRBV6-1; size: many; J: TRBJ1-5; DNA: TGTGCCAGCAGCCCTTCGTGGGGGTCGAATCAGCCCCAGCATTTT; CDR3: CASSPSWGSNQPQHF
D: -; V: TRBV18; size: many; J: TRBJ2-1; DNA: TGTGCCAGCTCACCACCTCCGGGGGCGGATGAGCAGTTCTTC; CDR3: CASSPPPGADEQFF
D: TRBD1; V: TRBV4-2; size: few; J: TRBJ1-6; DNA: TGTGCCAGCAGCCAAGATGGGACAGGGCAAAATTCACCCCTCCACTTT; CDR3: CASSQDGTGQNSPLHF
D: TRBD1; V: TRBV20-1; size: many; J: TRBJ1-6; DNA: TGCAGTGCTGTAAACCTCGGGGACAGTTTGTCACCCCTCCACTTT; CDR3: CSAVNLGDSLSPLHF
D: -; V: TRBV7-2; size: once; J: TRBJ2-2; DNA: TGTGCCAGCAGCACCAGGGTCGGCGGGGGCCGGGGACCCGGGGAGCTGTTTTTT; CDR3: CASSTRVGGGRGPGELFF
D: TRBD1; V: TRBV20-1; size: many; J: TRBJ1-2; DNA: TGCAGCGGCAGGGGGAGTAACTATGGCTACACCTTC; CDR3: CSGRGSNYGYTF
D: TRBD1; V: TRBV3-1; size: many; J: TRBJ1-6; DNA: TGTGCCAGCAGCCAAGCGGCGGGACAGGGGAATTCACCCCTCCACTTT; CDR3: CASSQAAGQGNSPLHF
D: -; V: TRBV7-9; size: many; J: TRBJ2-1; DNA: TGTGCCAGCAGCTTAGCTGGGGCCCAACAAGAGCAGTTCTTC; CDR3: CASSLAGAQQEQFF
D: -; V: TRBV30; size: many; J: TRBJ1-4; DNA: TGTGCCCGCGAAACCCCTGAAGAAAAACTGTTTTTT; CDR3: CARETPEEKLFF
D: -; V: TRBV3-1; size: many; J: TRBJ1-1; DNA: TGTGCCAGCAGCCAGGCTCTTTCTGAAGCTTTCTTT; CDR3: CASSQALSEAFF
D: TRBD1; V: TRBV27; size: many; J: TRBJ1-1; DNA: TGTGCCAGCAGTCCAGGGACAGGGGCTGAAGCTTTCTTT; CDR3: CASSPGTGAEAFF
D: -; V: TRBV5-1; size: many; J: TRBJ2-2; DNA: TGCGCCAGCACCCCCCGGCGAGTGAACACCGGGGAGCTGTTTTTT; CDR3: CASTPRRVNTGELFF
D: TRBD1; V: TRBV7-2; size: many; J: TRBJ2-2; DNA: TGTGCCAGCAGCGCGACGGGACAGGGGACCGGGGAGCTGTTTTTT; CDR3: CASSATGQGTGELFF
D: -; V: TRBV28; size: -; J: TRBJ2-3; DNA: TGTGCCAGCAGCCCGGGACGGATGGGAGGAAGCACAGATACGCAGTATTTT; CDR3: CASSPGRMGGSTDTQYF
D: TRBD2; V: TRBV20-1; size: -; J: TRBJ2-1; DNA: TGCAGTGCTAGACTAGCGGGGGGGGTATCCTACAATGAGCAGTTCTTC; CDR3: CSARLAGGVSYNEQFF
D: -; V: TRBV28; size: many; J: TRBJ1-2; DNA: TGTGCCAGCAGTATCCTTCTCAGGGGAGTAGGCTATGGCTACACCTTC; CDR3: CASSILLRGVGYGYTF
D: -; V: TRBV2; size: many; J: TRBJ2-3; DNA: TGTGCCAGCAGTGAATTGGCAGATACGCAGTATTTT; CDR3: CASSELADTQYF
D: TRBD1; V: TRBV14; size: -; J: TRBJ1-4; DNA: TGTGCCAGCAGCCAATACGCCAGGGGGCGCGAAAAACTGTTTTTT; CDR3: CASSQYARGREKLFF
D: TRBD1; V: TRBV30; size: -; J: TRBJ1-2; DNA: TGTGCCTGGAGGGGACAGGGACGTGGCTACACCTTC; CDR3: CAWRGQGRGYTF
D: -; V: TRBV18; size: -; J: TRBJ2-1; DNA: TGTGCCAGCTCGCCTCGACAGGACAGCTCCTACAATGAGCAGTTCTTC; CDR3: CASSPRQDSSYNEQFF
D: -; V: TRBV6-2/TRBV6-3; size: -; J: TRBJ2-5; DNA: TGTGCCAGCAGACAAACTAGTTTGGAAGAGACCCAGTACTTC; CDR3: CASRQTSLEETQYF
D: TRBD2; V: TRBV27; size: -; J: TRBJ2-3; DNA: TGTGCCAGCAGCAAACCGGGACTACAGAGGGGTACGCAGTATTTT; CDR3: CASSKPGLQRGTQYF
D: -; V: TRBV15; size: many; J: TRBJ1-2; DNA: TGTGCCACCAGCAGAGTCGAGGGGGATCTCTATGGCTACACCTTC; CDR3: CATSRVEGDLYGYTF
D: -; V: TRBV4-1; size: few; J: TRBJ1-4; DNA: TGCGCCAGCAGCCAAGTTGGAGGGGTTGAAAAACTGTTTTTT; CDR3: CASSQVGGVEKLFF
D: TRBD2; V: TRBV5-1; size: -; J: TRBJ2-1; DNA: TGCGCCAGCACACTAGCGGGGGGGCTCGGTGAGCAGTTCTTC; CDR3: CASTLAGGLGEQFF
D: -; V: TRBV9; size: many; J: TRBJ2-6; DNA: TGTGCCAGCAGCGTAGAAGGCGGGGCCATCTCTGGGGCCAACGTCCTGACTTTC; CDR3: CASSVEGGAISGANVLTF
D: -; V: TRBV12-3/TRBV12-4; size: many; J: TRBJ2-5; DNA: TGTGCCAGCAGTTCAGTGGGGGTAGGGGAGACCCAGTACTTC; CDR3: CASSSVGVGETQYF
D: -; V: TRBV4-1; size: -; J: TRBJ2-2; DNA: TGCGCCAGCAGCCAGTTTACCGGAAGTGGCACCGGGGAGCTGTTTTTT; CDR3: CASSQFTGSGTGELFF
D: -; V: TRBV18; size: many; J: TRBJ1-2; DNA: TGTGCCAGCTCACCACAGAGCGCAGGGATAAGGGATGGCTACACCTTC; CDR3: CASSPQSAGIRDGYTF
D: TRBD1; V: TRBV19; size: few; J: TRBJ2-3; DNA: TGTGCCAGTAGCTCAGCACAGGGGGAGGCGCAGTATTTT; CDR3: CASSSAQGEAQYF
D: -; V: TRBV27; size: many; J: TRBJ2-7; DNA: TGTGCCAGCAGGGACATTTCCTACGAGCAGTACTTC; CDR3: CASRDISYEQYF
D: -; V: TRBV19; size: -; J: TRBJ2-1; DNA: TGTGCCAGTAGTATAGAACCGCCGGGACTCCTCCCTTACAATGAGCAGTTCTTC; CDR3: CASSIEPPGLLPYNEQFF
D: -; V: TRBV29-1; size: few; J: TRBJ1-4; DNA: TGCAGCGTTGACCTGGCAGTTACAACTAATGAAAAACTGTTTTTT; CDR3: CSVDLAVTTNEKLFF
D: -; V: TRBV20-1; size: -; J: TRBJ1-1; DNA: TGCAGTGCTAAGGACGGGATGAACACTGAAGCTTTCTTT; CDR3: CSAKDGMNTEAFF
D: TRBD2; V: TRBV6-5; size: -; J: TRBJ2-5; DNA: TGTGCCAGCAGTTACGGACTAGCGGGGGCCCAAGAGACCCAGTACTTC; CDR3: CASSYGLAGAQETQYF
D: TRBD2; V: TRBV27; size: once; J: TRBJ2-3; DNA: TGTGCCAGCAGAAGGACTAGCGGGTACACAGATACGCAGTATTTT; CDR3: CASRRTSGYTDTQYF
D: TRBD1; V: TRBV29-1; size: -; J: TRBJ2-7; DNA: TGCAGCGTTGAGACAGGGGCTTACGAGCAGTACTTC; CDR3: CSVETGAYEQYF
D: TRBD2; V: TRBV28; size: -; J: TRBJ2-1; DNA: TGTGCCAGCAGTCCACTAGCGGGGGGGCCCAATGAGCAGTTCTTC; CDR3: CASSPLAGGPNEQFF
D: -; V: TRBV30; size: many; J: TRBJ2-2; DNA: TGTGCCTGGTCGTTGCGGGCAGGCGGGGAGCTGTTTTTT; CDR3: CAWSLRAGGELFF
D: -; V: TRBV19; size: few; J: TRBJ2-1; DNA: TGTGCCAGTAGTATAACCCCAGGTGCAAGCTCCTACAATGAGCAGTTCTTC; CDR3: CASSITPGASSYNEQFF
D: TRBD2; V: TRBV3-1; size: many; J: TRBJ2-7; DNA: TGTGCCAGCAGGACTAGCGGAACCTACGAGCAGTACTTC; CDR3: CASRTSGTYEQYF
D: TRBD1; V: TRBV9; size: many; J: TRBJ1-2; DNA: TGTGCCAGCAGCGCAACAGCGACAGGGAAAGTTGTTGATGGCTACACCTTC; CDR3: CASSATATGKVVDGYTF
D: TRBD1; V: TRBV7-2; size: many; J: TRBJ1-2; DNA: TGTGCCAGCAGCTTAGAGCCGGGACAGCTCTATGGCTACACCTTC; CDR3: CASSLEPGQLYGYTF
D: -; V: TRBV30; size: many; J: TRBJ1-1; DNA: TGTGCCTGGACGAGGGGGGGATCACCTGAAGCTTTCTTT; CDR3: CAWTRGGSPEAFF